A selection of T cell receptor beta chains follows, all from one sample in a study of blood T cell repertoires in COVID-19. Some clones are missing from TCRdb's copy, which holds only in-frame ones; the method was immunoSEQ multiplex PCR. The table lists about 190,000 clones, roughly 80% of them singletons. Sequenced input: peripheral blood. The receptors originated from a man in his 60s with active or convalescent COVID-19. Both conserved end residues are part of each CDR3. A D gene is named only where the DNA matches it firmly. Rows give clone size only sometimes, using once, few, many, or a class for an expanded clone.

CDR3	DNA	D	V	size	J
CASSWPGTSGSDTQYF	TGCGCCAGCAGCTGGCCCGGGACTAGCGGCTCAGATACGCAGTATTTT	TRBD2	TRBV5-1	NA	TRBJ2-3
CASSLAPKGLLDEQYF	TGTGCCAGCAGTTTGGCCCCAAAGGGGCTTTTGGACGAGCAGTACTTC	NA	TRBV28	few	TRBJ2-7
CASLEQGLQDEQYF	TGTGCCAGCTTGGAACAGGGGCTTCAGGACGAGCAGTACTTC	TRBD1	TRBV18	once	TRBJ2-7
CASSLRTSGRVAGELFF	TGTGCCAGCAGCTTGAGGACTAGCGGGAGGGTAGCCGGGGAGCTGTTTTTT	TRBD2	TRBV7-9	NA	TRBJ2-2
CASSLGGTSNEQFF	TGTGCCAGCAGCTTAGGCGGGACTAGCAATGAGCAGTTCTTC	TRBD2	TRBV11-3	NA	TRBJ2-1
CASSDDGRTLQYEQYF	TGTGCCAGCAGCGACGACGGGAGAACACTACAATACGAGCAGTACTTC	NA	TRBV11-1	NA	TRBJ2-7
CATSDGYEQYF	TGTGCCACCAGTGACGGCTACGAGCAGTACTTC	NA	TRBV24-1	NA	TRBJ2-7
CAWSAGRNSPLHF	TGTGCCTGGAGTGCGGGGAGGAATTCACCCCTCCACTTT	NA	TRBV30	NA	TRBJ1-6
CASGTGLYSYEQYF	TGTGCCAGCGGGACAGGCCTTTACTCCTACGAGCAGTACTTC	TRBD1	TRBV18	NA	TRBJ2-7
CASSKGPLWPYNSPLHF	TGTGCCAGCAGCAAGGGGCCTCTCTGGCCCTATAATTCACCCCTCCACTTT	NA	TRBV21-1	NA	TRBJ1-6
CATSDFSVNYGYTF	TGTGCCACCAGTGATTTTAGCGTTAACTATGGCTACACCTTC	NA	TRBV24-1	NA	TRBJ1-2
CASSPPSERETQYF	TGTGCCAGCTCACCACCTTCGGAGCGAGAGACCCAGTACTTC	NA	TRBV18	NA	TRBJ2-5
CASSSYAYGNQPQHF	TGTGCCAGCAGTTCGTACGCGTATGGCAATCAGCCCCAGCATTTT	NA	TRBV28	NA	TRBJ1-5
CASNTGTESEKLFF	TGTGCCAGCAATACTGGGACAGAATCCGAAAAACTGTTTTTT	TRBD1	TRBV28	few	TRBJ1-4
CASSEGLAGGQHEQYF	TGTGCCAGCAGCGAGGGACTAGCGGGAGGGCAGCACGAGCAGTACTTC	TRBD2	TRBV9	NA	TRBJ2-7
CASSSVSTDTQYF	TGTGCCAGCAGTTCCGTAAGCACAGATACGCAGTATTTT	NA	TRBV6-5	NA	TRBJ2-3
CASTSPGSNEQFF	TGTGCCAGCACCTCACCCGGGTCCAATGAGCAGTTCTTC	NA	TRBV7-3	NA	TRBJ2-1
CSVDPQVNYGYTF	TGCAGCGTTGACCCACAGGTTAACTATGGCTACACCTTC	NA	TRBV29-1	NA	TRBJ1-2
CASSNSRNPNTEAFF	TGTGCCAGCAGTAACAGTAGGAATCCGAACACTGAAGCTTTCTTT	NA	TRBV7-2	NA	TRBJ1-1
CASSDRDPYEQYF	TGTGCCAGCAGTGACAGGGACCCCTACGAGCAGTACTTC	TRBD1	TRBV6-2/TRBV6-3	NA	TRBJ2-7
CASSLMGQGSGELFF	TGTGCCAGCAGCTTAATGGGACAGGGATCCGGGGAGCTGTTTTTT	TRBD1	TRBV7-3	NA	TRBJ2-2
CASSLGAGAEKLFF	TGTGCCAGCAGCCTTGGGGCGGGGGCTGAAAAACTGTTTTTT	NA	TRBV5-6	NA	TRBJ1-4
CASRRDGGFWEQYF	TGCGCCAGCAGACGGGATGGGGGGTTTTGGGAGCAGTACTTC	NA	TRBV5-1	NA	TRBJ2-7
CASSLQAYAGELFF	TGTGCCAGCAGCCTCCAGGCGTATGCCGGGGAGCTGTTTTTT	NA	TRBV7-9	few	TRBJ2-2
CASSRPEGGQFF	TGTGCCAGCAGTCGCCCGGAGGGCGGGCAGTTCTTC	NA	TRBV6-2/TRBV6-3	NA	TRBJ2-1
CASSSRTPSYEQYF	TGTGCCAGTAGTTCCCGTACTCCGTCCTACGAGCAGTACTTC	NA	TRBV19	NA	TRBJ2-7
CASSYQGAEAFF	TGTGCCAGCAGTTACCAGGGGGCTGAAGCTTTCTTT	TRBD1	TRBV28	NA	TRBJ1-1
CASTRQGARYGYTF	TGTGCCAGCACCCGACAGGGGGCGCGATATGGCTACACCTTC	TRBD1	TRBV5-4	NA	TRBJ1-2
CASSPQSDNSPLHF	TGTGCCAGCTCACCACAGTCAGATAATTCACCCCTCCACTTT	NA	TRBV18	NA	TRBJ1-6
CASSPVLAGGGNTQYF	TGTGCCAGCAGCCCGGTATTAGCGGGAGGAGGGAATACGCAGTATTTT	TRBD2	TRBV3-1/TRBV3-2	NA	TRBJ2-3
CASRITQATYQPQHF	TGTGCCAGCAGAATAACTCAGGCGACCTATCAGCCCCAGCATTTT	NA	TRBV6-1	NA	TRBJ1-5
CASSDPTLWRGRSTNEKLFF	TGTGCCAGCAGTGACCCGACCCTCTGGAGGGGTAGGTCGACTAATGAAAAACTGTTTTTT	NA	TRBV6-4	NA	TRBJ1-4
CASGQGRGNTIYF	TGTGCCAGCGGACAGGGGAGGGGAAACACCATATATTTT	TRBD1	TRBV6-5	NA	TRBJ1-3
CASIGGARGYTF	TGTGCCAGTATAGGGGGGGCGCGAGGCTACACCTTC	NA	TRBV19	NA	TRBJ1-2
CASSLVGQAGANVLTF	TGTGCCAGCAGCTTAGTAGGCCAGGCTGGGGCCAACGTCCTGACTTTC	NA	TRBV11-2	NA	TRBJ2-6
CASSPPPPDLGNEQFF	TGTGCCAGCAGCCCGCCACCCCCGGACTTAGGCAATGAGCAGTTCTTC	NA	TRBV5-4	NA	TRBJ2-1
CASSLSGGPNYGYTF	TGTGCCAGCAGTTTATCCGGGGGACCTAACTATGGCTACACCTTC	NA	TRBV27	once	TRBJ1-2
CASSFRDTSSLTF	TGTGCCAGCAGTTTCCGGGACACCTCTAGTTTAACCTTT	NA	TRBV12-3/TRBV12-4	NA	TRBJ1-3
CASSLLKEGTYEQYF	TGTGCCAGCAGCTTATTGAAGGAGGGAACCTACGAGCAGTACTTC	NA	TRBV11-3	NA	TRBJ2-7
CASSQMGLVKETQYF	TGCGCCAGCAGCCAGATGGGACTAGTTAAGGAGACCCAGTACTTC	TRBD2	TRBV4-1	NA	TRBJ2-5
CASSWPGGLANEKLFF	TGTGCCAGCAGTTGGCCCGGCGGGCTGGCTAATGAAAAACTGTTTTTT	NA	TRBV6-2/TRBV6-3	NA	TRBJ1-4
CASSFSGAGELFF	TGTGCCAGCAGTTTCTCGGGGGCCGGGGAGCTGTTTTTT	NA	TRBV27	NA	TRBJ2-2